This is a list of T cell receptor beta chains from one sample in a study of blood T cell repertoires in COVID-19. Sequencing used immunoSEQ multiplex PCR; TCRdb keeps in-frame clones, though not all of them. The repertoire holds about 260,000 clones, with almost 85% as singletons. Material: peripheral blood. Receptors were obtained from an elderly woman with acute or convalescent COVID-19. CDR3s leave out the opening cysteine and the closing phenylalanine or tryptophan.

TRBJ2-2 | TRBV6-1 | ASSGHHRGRGTGELF
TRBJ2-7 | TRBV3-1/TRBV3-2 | ASSQDDRAYEQY
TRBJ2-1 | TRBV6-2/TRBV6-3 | ASSFVDNEQF
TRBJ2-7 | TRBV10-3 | ATTQPGGSYEQY
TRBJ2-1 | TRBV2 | ASGGQQRYNEQF
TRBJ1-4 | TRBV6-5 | ASRPTGGEEKLF
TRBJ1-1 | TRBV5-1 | ASSLERGNTEAF
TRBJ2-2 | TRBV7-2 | ASSLNASGRRNTGELF
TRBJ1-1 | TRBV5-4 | ASSSKIRQGRLNTEAF
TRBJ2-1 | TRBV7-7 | ASSGQGPNEQF
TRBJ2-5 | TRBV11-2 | ASSVLSGRASETQY
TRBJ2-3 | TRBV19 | ASSIARQRDTDTQY
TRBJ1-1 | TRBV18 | ASSTGIRYTEAF
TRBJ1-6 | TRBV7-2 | ASSLQGRGYNSPLH
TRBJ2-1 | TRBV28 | ASSSALAGGTEQF
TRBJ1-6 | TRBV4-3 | ASSQTLGGQGLRVANSPLH
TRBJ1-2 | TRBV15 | ATSRDRPTGTYGYT
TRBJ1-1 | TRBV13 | ASSLMERGGNTEAF
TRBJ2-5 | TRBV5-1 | ASSLEQGKETQY
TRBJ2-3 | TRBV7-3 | ASSLTGSSGAYTDTQY
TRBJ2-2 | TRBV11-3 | ASSPRPGTGRTGELF
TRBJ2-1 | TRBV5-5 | ASSRSSGGASGEQF
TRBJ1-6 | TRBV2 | ASSAGIGSPLH
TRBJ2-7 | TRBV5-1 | ASSLDRGLQY
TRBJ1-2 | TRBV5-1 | ASSPTGAYGYT
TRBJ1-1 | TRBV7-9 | ASSLIQGDTEAF
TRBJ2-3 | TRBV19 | ASTPGWVADTQY
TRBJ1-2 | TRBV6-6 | ASSSQGFAGYT